This passage covers 8 T cell receptor beta chains from one sample sequenced in a study of T cell changes during pregnancy in multiple sclerosis. Clones were sequenced by immunoSEQ multiplex PCR, and TCRdb holds only the in-frame ones, with some missing. Among about 68,000 clones listed, roughly nine tenths were seen once. The source was peripheral blood, collected in the third trimester of pregnancy. The receptors come from a female donor with multiple sclerosis, enrolled in a pregnancy study.

The chain carries TRBV2 and TRBJ2-7; 7 nucleotides agree with TRBD1. This CDR3 comprises 13 residues. CDR1 and CDR2 (germline): SNHLY, FYNNEI. The V segment lost 5 bases and the J segment 5 bases; nucleotides outside the gene matches: 6. DNA of the CDR3: TGTGCCAGCAGTTTGGACAGGATAGACGAGCAGTACTTC. Amino acids: CASSLDRIDEQYF.

This clone is a singleton in its sample. This chain connects TRBV10-1 to TRBJ2-5; weak D call: TRBD1 (5 bases). This CDR3 is 13 amino acids long. The V and J ends lost 0 bases and 5 bases respectively, with 7 bases between them. Germline V gene data show CDR1 as WNHNN and CDR2 as SYGVQD (reference sequence). In DNA form, the CDR3 reads TGCGCCAGCAGTGAGTCAGGGGCCGAGACCCAGTACTTC. Translation: CASSESGAETQYF.

J is TRBJ2-5 and V is TRBV14; 7 nucleotides line up with TRBD2. This CDR3 contains 14 residues. V gave up 0 bases and J gave up 5 bases; unmatched junction bases: 3. Per germline, CDR1 SGHDN and CDR2 FVKESK. The CDR3 DNA reads as TGTGCCAGCAGCCAAGAGGGGAGGGCCGAGACCCAGTACTTC. Residues: CASSQEGRAETQYF.

The rearrangement links TRBV7-2 to TRBJ1-5; D is possibly TRBD1 (5 bases). Trimming took off 5 bases at V and 7 bases at J, with 12 bases between the two ends. The CDR3 loop spans 13 amino acids. The germline V gene has CDR1 SGHTA and CDR2 FQGNSA. The CDR3: CASSPGRGQPQHF. CDR3 DNA: TGTGCCAGCAGCCCCGGACGGGGGCAGCCCCAGCATTTT.

J is TRBJ2-3 and V is TRBV9; D remains ambiguous. Trimming took 2 bases from V and 6 from J, leaving 13 bases between them. CDR3 length: 14 amino acids. Looked up from germline, CDR1 is SGDLS and CDR2 is YYNGEE. This chain's CDR3 is CASSVSSTMDTQYF. The CDR3 DNA follows: TGTGCCAGCAGCGTGAGTAGTACCATGGATACGCAGTATTTT.

The chain uses TRBV7-2 and TRBJ2-3, with D perhaps TRBD1 (6 bases). Germline V gene data show CDR1 as SGHTA and CDR2 as FQGNSA. CDR3 length: 16 residues. V was trimmed by 1 base and J by 2 bases, leaving 13 bases between them. CDR3 nucleotide sequence: TGTGCCAGCAGCTTAGAGGTGGGGGCCCCCACAGATACGCAGTATTTT. Protein sequence: CASSLEVGAPTDTQYF.

The V call is TRBV7-9, the J call TRBJ1-2; D uncertain. Trimming removed 0 bases at V and 6 bases at J, with 11 bases between. This CDR3 is built from 14 residues. Germline lookup yields CDR1 SEHNR and CDR2 FQNEAQ (reference sequence). The CDR3 region has the DNA TGTGCCAGCAGCTTAGCGGGCCGCCCGGATGGCTACACCTTC. Its translation: CASSLAGRPDGYTF.

The chain couples TRBV2 to TRBJ2-3; TRBD2 is a possible D gene (6 bases). V was pared by 10 bases and J by 2 bases, with 19 bases between. CDR1 is SNHLY and CDR2 is FYNNEI in the germline V gene. The CDR3 loop spans 15 amino acids. Here the CDR3 reads CATSFGGRTTDTQYF. The CDR3 DNA follows: TGTGCCACATCCTTTGGAGGGAGAACCACAGATACGCAGTATTTT.